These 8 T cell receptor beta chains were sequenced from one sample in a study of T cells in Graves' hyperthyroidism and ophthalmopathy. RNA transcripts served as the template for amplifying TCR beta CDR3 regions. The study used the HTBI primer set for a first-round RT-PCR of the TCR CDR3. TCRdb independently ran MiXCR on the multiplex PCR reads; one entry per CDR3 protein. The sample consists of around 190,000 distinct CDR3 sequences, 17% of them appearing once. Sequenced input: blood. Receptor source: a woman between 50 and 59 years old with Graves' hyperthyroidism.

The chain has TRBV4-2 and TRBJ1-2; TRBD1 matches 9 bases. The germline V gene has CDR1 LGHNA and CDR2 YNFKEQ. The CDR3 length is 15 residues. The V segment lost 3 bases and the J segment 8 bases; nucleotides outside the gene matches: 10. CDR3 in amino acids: CASSHRDRALEGYTF. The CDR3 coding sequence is TGTGCCAGCAGCCACCGGGACAGGGCTTTAGAGGGCTACACCTTC.

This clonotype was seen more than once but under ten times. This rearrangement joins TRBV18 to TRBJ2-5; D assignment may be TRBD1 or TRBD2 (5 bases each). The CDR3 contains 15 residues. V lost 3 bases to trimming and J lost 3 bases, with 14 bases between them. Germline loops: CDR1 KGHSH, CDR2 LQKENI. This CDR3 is CASSPAGTVKETQYF. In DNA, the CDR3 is TGTGCCAGCTCACCGGCTGGGACGGTCAAAGAGACCCAGTACTTC.

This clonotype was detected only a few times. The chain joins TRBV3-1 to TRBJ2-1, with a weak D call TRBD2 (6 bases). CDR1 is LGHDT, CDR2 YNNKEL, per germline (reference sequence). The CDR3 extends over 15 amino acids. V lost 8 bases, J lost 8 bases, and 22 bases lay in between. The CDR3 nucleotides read TGTGCCAGCGGCCGCCAAGATCAAGGCGGGGATGAGCAGTTCTTC. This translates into CASGRQDQGGDEQFF.

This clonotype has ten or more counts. The CDR3 reads CAWSLGGGEQYF. In nucleotides, the CDR3 is TGTGCCTGGAGTCTTGGAGGGGGCGAGCAGTACTTC. The V gene is TRBV30, the J gene TRBJ2-7, with D possibly called TRBD1 or TRBD2 (6 bases each). V was cut by 2 bases and J by 6 bases, with 11 bases left in between. This CDR3 contains 12 residues. Germline CDR1 GTSNPN, CDR2 SVGIG (reference sequence).

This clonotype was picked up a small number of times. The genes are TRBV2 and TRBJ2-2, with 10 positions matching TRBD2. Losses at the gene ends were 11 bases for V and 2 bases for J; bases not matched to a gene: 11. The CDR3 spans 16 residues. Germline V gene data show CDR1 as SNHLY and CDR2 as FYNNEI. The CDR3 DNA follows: TGTGCCGGAAAGACCGGGACTAGCGCTAACACCGGGGAGCTGTTTTTT. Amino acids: CAGKTGTSANTGELFF. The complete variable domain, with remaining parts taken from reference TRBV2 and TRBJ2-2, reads EPEVTQTPSHQVTQMGQEVILRCVPISNHLYFYWYRQILGQKVEFLVSFYNNEISEKSEIFDDQFSVERPDGSNFTLKIRSTKLEDSAMYFCAGKTGTSANTGELFFGEGSRLTVL.

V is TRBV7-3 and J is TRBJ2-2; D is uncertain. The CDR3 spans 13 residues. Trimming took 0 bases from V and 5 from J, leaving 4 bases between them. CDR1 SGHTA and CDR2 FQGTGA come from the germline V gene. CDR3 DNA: TGTGCCAGCAGCTTAACCCGAACCGGGGAGCTGTTTTTT. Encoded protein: CASSLTRTGELFF.

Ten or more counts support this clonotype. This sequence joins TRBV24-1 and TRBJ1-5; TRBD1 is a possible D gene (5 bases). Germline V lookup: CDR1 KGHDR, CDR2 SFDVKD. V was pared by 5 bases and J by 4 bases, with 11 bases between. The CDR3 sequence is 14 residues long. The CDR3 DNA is TGTGCCACCAGTGGGGGCATCCCGAATCAGCCCCAGCATTTT. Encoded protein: CATSGGIPNQPQHF.

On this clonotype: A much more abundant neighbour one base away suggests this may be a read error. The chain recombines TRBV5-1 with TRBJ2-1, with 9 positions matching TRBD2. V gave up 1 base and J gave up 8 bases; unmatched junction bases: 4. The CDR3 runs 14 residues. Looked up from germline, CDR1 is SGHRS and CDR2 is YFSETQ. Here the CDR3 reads CASSLQREDDEQFF. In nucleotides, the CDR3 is TGCGCCAGCAGCTTGCAGCGGGAGGACGATGAGCAGTTCTTC.